This TCR beta chain was sequenced in a study of T-cell reconstitution after alpha-beta-depleted transplantation in children (dated by TCRdb to 2016 to 2017). Context from the whole study: Using TCR repertoire profiling, the study followed T-cell immune reconstitution in a quantitative way in children after TCRalphabeta/CD19-depleted allogeneic hematopoietic cell transplantation.

The label giving this sample's treatment or condition can be read as: allogeneic hematopoietic cell transplantation with graft depleted of TCRalphabeta T cells and CD19 B cells. TCRalphabeta/CD19-depleted allogeneic hematopoietic cell grafts were given to the transplant recipients, all of whom were children. The junction shows trimming of 9 bases on V and 6 bases on J, plus 15 bases between the germline ends. From its cysteine to its phenylalanine, the CDR3 spans 12 amino acids. Of the read, only the CDR3 DNA is kept; its 36 bases are in frame from base 1. From the germline V gene, CDR1 is MDHEN and CDR2 is SYDVKM. This clonotype was seen many times. There is no known antigen for this receptor. Base qualities are not at hand, and no much larger clone is one base apart. Broad study findings and their caveats: Apparently early alphabetaT-cell count recovery about two months after transplant reportedly relied on only several hundred rapidly expanded clones derived from non-depleted graft cells. Over the following months the frequencies of hyperexpanded clones went down, and after one year T-cell counts and TCRbeta diversity were mostly credited to newly produced T cells. In some patients, the high TCRbeta diversity seen at day 60 was put down to recipient T cells and intrathymic progenitors that had survived conditioning.

The method behind the library was PCR. For sequencing, an Illumina HiSeq 2500 was employed. TCR library preparation used molecular barcoding, with unique molecular identifiers applied to normalize quantification of the TCRbeta repertoire. TCRdb applied fastp at Q25 and MiXCR to the public reads, then kept only in-frame beta chains. Entries that share a CDR3 protein sequence are merged under the most common genes and DNA. This sample comprises about 260,000 distinct CDR3 sequences, approximately 8% of them detected only once. The top ten hold 5% to 7% of the sample. The chain employs TRBV28 and TRBJ2-7, with the D gene uncertain. The source material was PBMCs, mostly from graft donor cells, sampled 180 days after TCRalphabeta/CD19-depleted stem cell transplant. The TCR was taken from a male patient under 18 who had a stem cell transplant for acute lymphoblastic leukemia, so the T cells may come from the graft donor. The CDR3 has the sequence CASTSVRSEQYF. In nucleotide form, the sequence is TGTGCCAGTACCTCAGTACGAAGCGAGCAGTACTTC.